These T cell receptor beta chains were read from a single sample in a study of blood T cell repertoires in COVID-19. The table came from immunoSEQ multiplex PCR; TCRdb's copy has only in-frame clones and leaves some out. The table lists 60,000 to 85,000 clones, about 85% of them singletons. The sample taken for sequencing was peripheral blood. The source of these receptors is a man in his fifties or sixties with COVID-19, enrolled during active disease. Each CDR3 is given with its conserved first and last residue. A D gene is named only where the DNA matches it firmly. Expanded clones get a size class; other rows say once, few or many, or leave the size out.

d_gene	v_gene	j_gene	abundance	CDR3aa	CDR3nt
TRBD2	TRBV7-3	TRBJ2-3	-	CASSSRGGSTDTQYF	TGTGCCAGCAGCTCCCGGGGGGGCAGCACAGATACGCAGTATTTT
-	TRBV3-1/TRBV3-2	TRBJ1-6	-	CASSSGHYNSPLHF	TGTGCCAGCAGCTCGGGACACTATAATTCACCCCTCCACTTT
-	TRBV28	TRBJ1-1	-	CASSPGEVWNTEAFF	TGTGCCAGCAGTCCCGGGGAAGTTTGGAACACTGAAGCTTTCTTT
TRBD2	TRBV7-3	TRBJ2-2	-	CASSSNSGENTGELFF	TGTGCCAGCAGCTCCAATAGCGGGGAGAACACCGGGGAGCTGTTTTTT
-	TRBV5-4	TRBJ2-7	-	CASSLGGASYEQYF	TGTGCCAGCAGCTTGGGTGGAGCTTCCTACGAGCAGTACTTC
-	TRBV5-6	TRBJ1-1	few	CASSLVIQTEAFF	TGTGCCAGCAGCTTGGTAATTCAGACTGAAGCTTTCTTT
TRBD2	TRBV10-3	TRBJ2-1	-	CAISESTSASYNEQFF	TGTGCCATCAGTGAGTCAACTAGCGCCTCCTACAATGAGCAGTTCTTC
TRBD2	TRBV7-6	TRBJ2-3	-	CASSLGRLVAGLTDTQYF	TGTGCCAGCAGCTTAGGGCGGCTGGTAGCGGGGCTCACAGATACGCAGTATTTT
-	TRBV4-2	TRBJ2-7	-	CASSQPVGAENSYEQYF	TGTGCCAGCAGCCAACCCGTGGGGGCGGAGAACTCCTACGAGCAGTACTTC
-	TRBV28	TRBJ1-1	-	CASSLEGGDTEAFF	TGTGCCAGCAGTTTAGAGGGCGGGGACACTGAAGCTTTCTTT
-	TRBV7-9	TRBJ2-7	-	CASSLGPSPWYF	TGTGCCAGCAGCTTAGGGCCAAGTCCCTGGTACTTC
-	TRBV25-1	TRBJ1-6	-	CASSESGRENSPLHF	TGTGCCAGCAGTGAATCCGGGAGGGAAAATTCACCCCTCCACTTT
TRBD2	TRBV7-2	TRBJ2-1	-	CASSILAGGYNEQFF	TGTGCCAGCAGCATACTAGCGGGGGGCTACAATGAGCAGTTCTTC
-	TRBV9	TRBJ2-5	-	CASNVLGRETQYF	TGTGCCAGCAACGTCCTAGGGAGGGAGACCCAGTACTTC
TRBD1	TRBV7-6	TRBJ2-2	few	CASSSRQGAASGELFF	TGTGCCAGCAGCTCCAGACAGGGCGCCGCGTCCGGGGAGCTGTTTTTT
-	TRBV7-2	TRBJ2-2	-	CASSFAGPGTGELFF	TGTGCCAGCAGCTTTGCGGGGCCGGGCACCGGGGAGCTGTTTTTT
TRBD1	TRBV6-5	TRBJ1-1	-	CASRQQGVGTEAFF	TGTGCCAGCAGGCAACAGGGGGTTGGCACTGAAGCTTTCTTT
-	TRBV3-1/TRBV3-2	TRBJ1-4	-	CASSQAGGATNEKLFF	TGTGCCAGCAGCCAAGCTGGGGGGGCAACTAATGAAAAACTGTTTTTT
TRBD1	TRBV5-1	TRBJ2-7	-	CASSLGQGAREQYF	TGCGCCAGCAGCTTGGGTCAGGGGGCGCGGGAGCAGTACTTC
TRBD1	TRBV19	TRBJ2-5	-	CASSPGQGGETQYF	TGTGCCAGTAGTCCGGGACAGGGAGGGGAGACCCAGTACTTC
-	TRBV20-1	TRBJ1-2	-	CSARGGRGYTF	TGCAGTGCTAGAGGAGGGAGGGGCTACACCTTC
-	TRBV18	TRBJ1-4	-	CASSPGGQSNEKLFF	TGTGCCAGCTCTCCCGGCGGGCAATCTAATGAAAAACTGTTTTTT
-	TRBV6-5	TRBJ2-1	-	CASSGGPGSYNEQFF	TGTGCCAGCAGCGGAGGGCCGGGGTCCTACAATGAGCAGTTCTTC
TRBD1	TRBV6-5	TRBJ2-7	-	CASSGQGNEQYF	TGTGCCAGCAGCGGACAGGGGAACGAGCAGTACTTC
TRBD1	TRBV5-1	TRBJ2-1	-	CASVLQGASYNEQFF	TGCGCCAGCGTATTACAGGGGGCTTCCTACAATGAGCAGTTCTTC
-	TRBV29-1	TRBJ2-1	-	CSVKRQLYEQFF	TGCAGCGTTAAACGACAGCTCTATGAGCAGTTCTTC
TRBD2	TRBV9	TRBJ2-1	-	CASSVASGTHNEQFF	TGTGCCAGCAGCGTGGCTAGCGGGACCCACAATGAGCAGTTCTTC
-	TRBV19	TRBJ2-5	-	CASSLYRGQETQYF	TGTGCCAGTAGTCTATACCGGGGACAAGAGACCCAGTACTTC
TRBD2	TRBV18	TRBJ2-2	-	CASSPRIAGGNTGELFF	TGTGCCAGCTCACCAAGGATAGCGGGAGGTAACACCGGGGAGCTGTTTTTT
-	TRBV2	TRBJ1-2	few	CASSVKTHYGYTF	TGTGCCAGCAGCGTTAAGACACACTATGGCTACACCTTC
-	TRBV15	TRBJ2-5	-	CATSRDPASETQYF	TGTGCCACCAGCAGAGATCCAGCGTCAGAGACCCAGTACTTC
-	TRBV2	TRBJ2-3	once	CASSNQGGGTDTQYF	TGTGCCAGCAGTAATCAAGGAGGGGGCACAGATACGCAGTATTTT
TRBD1	TRBV4-2	TRBJ1-1	-	CASSQETGGNTEAFF	TGTGCCAGCAGCCAGGAAACAGGGGGGAACACTGAAGCTTTCTTT
-	TRBV2	TRBJ1-5	-	CASSEGGQPQHF	TGTGCCAGCAGTGAAGGGGGCCAGCCCCAGCATTTT
-	TRBV19	TRBJ1-5	-	CASSIVSRNQPQHF	TGTGCCAGTAGTATAGTGAGCCGCAATCAGCCCCAGCATTTT
-	TRBV29-1	TRBJ2-5	-	CSVGQIQETQYF	TGCAGCGTTGGTCAAATCCAAGAGACCCAGTACTTC
-	TRBV2	TRBJ1-4	-	CASLNEKLFF	TGTGCCAGCCTTAATGAAAAACTGTTTTTT
TRBD1	TRBV19	TRBJ1-1	once	CASSNRQGALNTEAFF	TGTGCCAGTAGTAATAGACAGGGGGCTCTGAACACTGAAGCTTTCTTT
TRBD1	TRBV12-5	TRBJ1-5	-	CASGASKQGARGKRQPQHF	TGTGCTAGTGGGGCTTCCAAACAGGGGGCGCGGGGCAAGAGACAGCCCCAGCATTTT
-	TRBV2	TRBJ2-1	few	CASSDGRNNEQFF	TGTGCCAGCAGTGATGGTAGAAACAATGAGCAGTTCTTC
TRBD2	TRBV9	TRBJ2-7	-	CASSVGGTTYEQYF	TGTGCCAGCAGCGTAGGGGGGACTACCTACGAGCAGTACTTC